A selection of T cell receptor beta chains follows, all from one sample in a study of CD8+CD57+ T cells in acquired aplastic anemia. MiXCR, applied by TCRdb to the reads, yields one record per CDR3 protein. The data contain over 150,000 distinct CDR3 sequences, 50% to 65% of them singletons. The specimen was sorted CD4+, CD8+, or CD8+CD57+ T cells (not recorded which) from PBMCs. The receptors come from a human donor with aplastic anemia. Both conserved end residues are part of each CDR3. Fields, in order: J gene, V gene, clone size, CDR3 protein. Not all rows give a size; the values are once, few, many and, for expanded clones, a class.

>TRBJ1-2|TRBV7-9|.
CASSLYLAFDYGYTF
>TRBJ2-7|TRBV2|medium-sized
CASSSDRGTYEQYF
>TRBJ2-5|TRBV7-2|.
CASSLATSGRGETQYF
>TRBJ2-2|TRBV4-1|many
CASSQVGELTGELFF
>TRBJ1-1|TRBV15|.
CATSRQSLTARNTEAFF
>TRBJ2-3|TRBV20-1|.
CSARGDGGRAGSTDTQYF
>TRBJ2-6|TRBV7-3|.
CASSLDSGTGRGANVLTF
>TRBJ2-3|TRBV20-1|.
CSATDCSTDTQYF
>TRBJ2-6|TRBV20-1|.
CSARDGLAGANVLTF
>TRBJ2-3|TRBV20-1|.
CSASMGQTVATDTQYF
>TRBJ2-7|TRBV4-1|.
CASSQTRTSGMWANEQYF
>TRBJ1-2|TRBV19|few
CASSWPGPLYTF
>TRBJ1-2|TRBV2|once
CASSESIGAGHGYTF
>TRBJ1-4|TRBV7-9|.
CASSFEGNLFF
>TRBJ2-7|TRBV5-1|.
CASSLGRQGGEQYF
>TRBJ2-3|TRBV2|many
CASSEAYTDTQYF
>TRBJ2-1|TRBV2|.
CASSVAPVADEQFF
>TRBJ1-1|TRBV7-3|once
CASSRASGGLMNTEAFF
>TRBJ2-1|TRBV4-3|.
CASSQEGGTSGRAFEQFF
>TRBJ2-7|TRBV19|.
CASSVSGSPLYEQYF
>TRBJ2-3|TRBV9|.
CASTKYDDTQYF
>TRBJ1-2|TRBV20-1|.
CSARGGGNYGYTF
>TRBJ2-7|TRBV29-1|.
CSVRLRGVVTYEQYF
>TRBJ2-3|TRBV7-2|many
CASSLVPGPDTQYF
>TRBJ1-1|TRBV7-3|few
CASGQGEGTEAFF
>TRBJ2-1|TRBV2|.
CASSGDNEQFF
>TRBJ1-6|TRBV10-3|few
CAIRADRPSSYNSPLHF
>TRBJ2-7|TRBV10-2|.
CASSDSYVSSEQYF
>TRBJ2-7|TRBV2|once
CASSLKNWGQGLYEQYF
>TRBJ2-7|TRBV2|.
CASRRTSGVQQYF
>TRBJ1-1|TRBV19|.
CASSITAGLEAFF
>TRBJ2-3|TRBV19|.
CASSIEARGTDTQYF
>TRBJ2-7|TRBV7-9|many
CASSLGTSHEQYF
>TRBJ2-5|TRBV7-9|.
CASSSQGRDETQYF
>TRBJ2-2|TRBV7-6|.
CASSLELGLHSGELFF
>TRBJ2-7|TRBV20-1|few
CSVRGTYEQYF
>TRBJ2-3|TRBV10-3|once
CAINPSPTDTQYF
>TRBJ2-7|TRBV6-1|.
CASSLGTGLTYEQYF
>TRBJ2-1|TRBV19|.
CASHEGARYNEQFF
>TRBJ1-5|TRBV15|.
CATSRADREVNQPQHF
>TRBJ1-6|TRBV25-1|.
CASTLNAALHF
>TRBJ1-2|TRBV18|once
CASPPEANYGYTF
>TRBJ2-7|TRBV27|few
CASSYYFGEEQYF
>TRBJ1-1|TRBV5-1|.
CASSSPRDGEAFF
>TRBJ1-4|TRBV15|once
CATSGPRTEDEKLFF
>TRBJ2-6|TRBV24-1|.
CATSDRMSRGAGANVLTF
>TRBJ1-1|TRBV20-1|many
CSARPKSGENTEAFF
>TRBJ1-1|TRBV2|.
CASSTKQGTEAFF
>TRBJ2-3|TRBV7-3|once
CASSLEEGTDTQYF
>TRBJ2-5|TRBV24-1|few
CATSAAGGVRETQYF
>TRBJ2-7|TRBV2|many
CASSLHSSVEQYF
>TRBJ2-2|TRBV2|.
CASRGDRGRTGELFF
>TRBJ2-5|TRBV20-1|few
CSASHGYQETQYF
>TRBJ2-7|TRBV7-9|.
CASSIGVSGTSYEQYF